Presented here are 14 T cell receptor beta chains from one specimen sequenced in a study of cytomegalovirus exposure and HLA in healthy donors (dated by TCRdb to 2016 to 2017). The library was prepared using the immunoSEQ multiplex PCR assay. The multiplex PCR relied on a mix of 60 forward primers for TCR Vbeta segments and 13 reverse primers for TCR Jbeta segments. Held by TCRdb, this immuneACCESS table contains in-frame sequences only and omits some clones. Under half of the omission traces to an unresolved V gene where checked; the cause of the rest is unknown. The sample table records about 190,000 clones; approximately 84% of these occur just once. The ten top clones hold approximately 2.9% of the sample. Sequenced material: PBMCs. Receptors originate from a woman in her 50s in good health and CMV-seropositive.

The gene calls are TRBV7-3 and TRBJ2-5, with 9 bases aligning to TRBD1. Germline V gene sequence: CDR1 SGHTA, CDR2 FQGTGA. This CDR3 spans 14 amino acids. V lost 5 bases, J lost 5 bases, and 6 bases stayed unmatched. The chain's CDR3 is CASSPQGAGETQYF. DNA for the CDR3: TGTGCCAGCAGCCCACAGGGGGCGGGGGAGACCCAGTACTTC.

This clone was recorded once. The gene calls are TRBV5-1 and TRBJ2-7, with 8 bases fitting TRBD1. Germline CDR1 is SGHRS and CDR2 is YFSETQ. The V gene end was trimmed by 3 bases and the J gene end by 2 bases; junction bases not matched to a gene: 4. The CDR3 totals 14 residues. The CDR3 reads CASSWDRRTYEQYF. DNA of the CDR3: TGCGCCAGCAGCTGGGACAGGAGAACCTACGAGCAGTACTTC.

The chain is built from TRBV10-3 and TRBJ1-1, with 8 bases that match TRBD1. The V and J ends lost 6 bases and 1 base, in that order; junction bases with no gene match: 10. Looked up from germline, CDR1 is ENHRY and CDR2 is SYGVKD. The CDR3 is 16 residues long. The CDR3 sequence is CAIRETTGGGNTEAFF. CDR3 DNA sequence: TGTGCCATCAGGGAAACAACAGGGGGGGGGAACACTGAAGCTTTCTTT.

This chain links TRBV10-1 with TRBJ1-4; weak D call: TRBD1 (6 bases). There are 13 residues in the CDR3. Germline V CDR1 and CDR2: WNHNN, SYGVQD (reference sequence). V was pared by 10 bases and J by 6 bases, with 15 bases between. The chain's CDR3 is CATRGGRDEKLFF. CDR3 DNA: TGCGCCACGCGGGGGGGGCGTGATGAAAAACTGTTTTTT.

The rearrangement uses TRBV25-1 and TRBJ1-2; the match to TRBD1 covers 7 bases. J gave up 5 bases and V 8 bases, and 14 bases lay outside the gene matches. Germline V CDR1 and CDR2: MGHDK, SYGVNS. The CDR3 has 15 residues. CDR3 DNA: TGTGCCAGCCGAATGACTGGGACAGATTCTTATGGCTACACCTTC. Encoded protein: CASRMTGTDSYGYTF.

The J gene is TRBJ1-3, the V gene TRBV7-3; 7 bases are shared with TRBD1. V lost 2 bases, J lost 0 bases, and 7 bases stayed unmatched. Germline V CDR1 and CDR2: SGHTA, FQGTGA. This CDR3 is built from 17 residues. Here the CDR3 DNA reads TGTGCCAGCAGCTTAGGTTCGGACAGGAGCTCTGGAAACACCATATATTTT. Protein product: CASSLGSDRSSGNTIYF.

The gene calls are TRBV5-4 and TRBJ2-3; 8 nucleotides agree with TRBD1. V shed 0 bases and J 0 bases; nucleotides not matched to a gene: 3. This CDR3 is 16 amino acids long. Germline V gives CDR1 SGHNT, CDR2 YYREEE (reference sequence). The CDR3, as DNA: TGTGCCAGCAGCTTGGAGGGACAGGCTAGCACAGATACGCAGTATTTT. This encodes CASSLEGQASTDTQYF.

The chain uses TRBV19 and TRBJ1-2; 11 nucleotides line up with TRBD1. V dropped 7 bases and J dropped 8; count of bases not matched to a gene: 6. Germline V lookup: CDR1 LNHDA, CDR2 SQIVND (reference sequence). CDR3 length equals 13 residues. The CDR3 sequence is CASIPGQGGGYTF. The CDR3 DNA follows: TGTGCCAGTATCCCGGGACAGGGGGGAGGCTACACCTTC.

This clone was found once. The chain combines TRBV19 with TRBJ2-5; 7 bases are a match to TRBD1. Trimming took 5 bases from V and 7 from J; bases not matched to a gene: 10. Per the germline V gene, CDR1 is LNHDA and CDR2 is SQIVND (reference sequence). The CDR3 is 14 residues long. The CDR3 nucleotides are TGTGCCAGTAGTGACAGGGTCCTGGGAGTGACCCAGTACTTC. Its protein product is CASSDRVLGVTQYF.

The CDR3 here is CASSPDRTEAFF. The CDR3 nucleotides read TGTGCCAGCAGCCCCGATCGGACTGAAGCTTTCTTT. The rearrangement links TRBV7-8 to TRBJ1-1, with unresolved D. This CDR3 contains 12 residues. Trimming cost V 5 bases and J 5 bases, with 9 bases left between them. Germline V CDR1 and CDR2: SGHVS, FQNEAQ.

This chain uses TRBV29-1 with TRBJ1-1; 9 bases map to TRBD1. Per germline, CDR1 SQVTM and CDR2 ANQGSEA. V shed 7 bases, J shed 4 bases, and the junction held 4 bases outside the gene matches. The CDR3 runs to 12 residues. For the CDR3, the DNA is TGCAGCGCCGCGACAGGGGGCACTGAAGCTTTCTTT. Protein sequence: CSAATGGTEAFF.

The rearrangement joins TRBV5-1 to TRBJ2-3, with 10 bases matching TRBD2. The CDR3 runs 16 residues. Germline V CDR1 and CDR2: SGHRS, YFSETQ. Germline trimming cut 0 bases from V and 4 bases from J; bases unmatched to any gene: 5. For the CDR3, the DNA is TGCGCCAGCAGCTTGGGTGGTCTAGCGGGGGCAGATACGCAGTATTTT. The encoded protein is CASSLGGLAGADTQYF. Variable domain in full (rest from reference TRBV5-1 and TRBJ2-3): KAGVTQTPRYLIKTRGQQVTLSCSPISGHRSVSWYQQTPGQGLQFLFEYFSETQRNKGNFPGRFSGRQFSNSRSEMNVSTLELGDSALYLCASSLGGLAGADTQYFGPGTRLTVL.

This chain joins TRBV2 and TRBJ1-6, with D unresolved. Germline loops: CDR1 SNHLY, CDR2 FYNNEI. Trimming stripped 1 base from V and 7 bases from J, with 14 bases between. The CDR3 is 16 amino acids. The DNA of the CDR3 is TGTGCCAGCAGTGAAGAATCCGGGATTGGGAATTCACCCCTCCACTTT. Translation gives CASSEESGIGNSPLHF.

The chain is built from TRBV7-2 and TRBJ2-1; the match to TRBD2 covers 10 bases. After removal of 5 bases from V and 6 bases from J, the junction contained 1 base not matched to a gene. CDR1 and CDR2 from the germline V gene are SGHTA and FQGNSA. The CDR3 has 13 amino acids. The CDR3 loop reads CASSKRGGNEQFF. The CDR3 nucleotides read TGTGCCAGCAGCAAGCGGGGGGGCAATGAGCAGTTCTTC.